This T cell receptor (beta chain) was sequenced for a study of blood T cell repertoires in COVID-19. Study context: From the United States, Italy and Spain came samples of acute and convalescent COVID-19. T cells, B-cell-depleted T cells, or PBMCs supplied cDNA or gDNA.

This CDR3 contains 13 residues. CDR1 and CDR2 from the germline V gene are SGHVS and FQNEAQ. Trimming cost V 7 bases and J 4 bases, with 14 bases left between them. Original processing methods: Reference gene primer amplification gave estimated nucleated cell counts. Sequencing used immunoSEQ multiplex PCR; TCRdb keeps in-frame clones, though not all of them. The V and J calls and clone size are taken from that table; D and trimming were inferred from the DNA. The table has 200,000 to 250,000 clones, around 87% seen once; the top ten hold about 7.6%. The V gene is TRBV7-8, the J gene TRBJ2-7; a weak D match, TRBD1 (6 bases). The sample consisted of peripheral blood. This sequence originates from a woman aged 70-85 years with active or convalescent COVID-19. The CDR3 DNA reads TGTGCCAGCACTCCAGGGGCCGGGTACGAGCAGTACTTC. It codes for CASTPGAGYEQYF.